This entry lists 25 T cell receptor beta chains sequenced from one sample in a study of human T cells and chemical hapten exposure. TCRdb ran MiXCR on the RACE reads and lists one entry per CDR3 protein. The data hold roughly 380,000 distinct CDR3 sequences, with just under 6.5% observed a single time. Specified time point: patch test 2, 6 weeks after DPC sensitization. The treatment: therapeutic diphenylcyclopropenone sensitization with weekly scalp DPC. The specimen was whole blood, collected in connection with sensitization to the hapten diphenylcyclopropenone (DPC). The receptors stem from a young woman with alopecia areata. Some clones in this sample may be carry-over from other donors' samples.

The V and J genes are TRBV12-3 or TRBV12-4 and TRBJ2-7, with 7 positions matching TRBD1. V was clipped by 3 bases and J by 4 bases; unmatched bases: 15. The CDR3 extends over 17 amino acids. The CDR3 reads CASSFVGQIGHFYEQYF. CDR3 DNA sequence: TGTGCCAGCAGTTTCGTGGGACAGATTGGTCATTTTTACGAGCAGTACTTC.

This clonotype was seen more than once but under ten times. This rearrangement joins TRBV4-2 to TRBJ2-7, with 7 bases identical to TRBD1. CDR3 length: 17 amino acids. J gave up 0 bases and V 3 bases, and 11 bases lay outside the gene matches. Germline V gene lookup returns CDR1 LGHNA and CDR2 YNFKEQ. The CDR3 DNA reads TGTGCCAGCAGCCAGGCCGGGACAGACCTTTACTCCTACGAGCAGTACTTC. Amino acid sequence: CASSQAGTDLYSYEQYF.

This clonotype was observed a few times. The CDR3 DNA is TGTGCCAGCAGTTCGCAGGACAACTACTATGGCTACACCTTC. It encodes CASSSQDNYYGYTF. V is TRBV27 and J is TRBJ1-2; D might be TRBD1 (5 bases). Trimming cost V 4 bases and J 3 bases, with 12 bases left between them. The CDR3 is made up of 14 amino acids. Per germline, CDR1 MNHEY and CDR2 SMNVEV (reference sequence).

The sample holds a few counts of this clonotype. CDR3 sequence (DNA): TGCAGTGCTCCCGACTCGACAGTGGCTAGCACAGATACGCAGTATTTT. Its translation is CSAPDSTVASTDTQYF. This chain uses TRBV20-1 with TRBJ2-3, with TRBD1 as a possible D gene (5 bases). CDR3 length equals 16 residues. Between the trimmed V and J ends, which lost 5 bases and 0 bases, there was a span of 18 bases. Germline lookup yields CDR1 DFQATT and CDR2 SNEGSKA (reference sequence).

This clonotype was observed a few times. The gene calls are TRBV20-1 and TRBJ2-3; either TRBD1 or TRBD2 may fit D (5 bases each). Germline V gene sequence: CDR1 DFQATT, CDR2 SNEGSKA (reference sequence). With 0 bases removed from V and 4 bases from J, the gap between germline ends came to 14 bases. The CDR3 spans 15 residues. The CDR3 sequence is CSARDGGGEADTQYF. CDR3 sequence (DNA): TGCAGTGCTAGAGATGGTGGGGGAGAGGCAGATACGCAGTATTTT.

This clonotype has more than one count but fewer than ten. This chain uses TRBV6-2 or TRBV6-3 with TRBJ2-7; 7 bases are shared with TRBD1. From germline, CDR1 is MNHEY and CDR2 SVGEGT. The J segment lost 2 bases and the V segment lost 6 bases, leaving 10 bases of the junction unmatched. CDR3 size: 15 residues. The CDR3 is CASSLHPGTAYEQYF. The CDR3 DNA reads as TGTGCCAGCAGCCTACACCCCGGGACAGCCTACGAGCAGTACTTC.

In this sample, this clonotype turned up a few times. The genes are TRBV7-2 and TRBJ1-1; TRBD1 might be the D (5 bases). Germline-derived CDR1 and CDR2 are SGHTA and FQGNSA. V was pared by 1 base and J by 0 bases, with 9 bases between. The CDR3 contains 15 residues. The chain's CDR3 is CASSLGGGMNTEAFF. The CDR3, as DNA: TGTGCCAGCAGCTTAGGCGGGGGAATGAACACTGAAGCTTTCTTT.

The chain carries TRBV13 and TRBJ2-1, with 10 bases fitting TRBD1. Germline V gene data show CDR1 as PRHDT and CDR2 as FYEKMQ (reference sequence). The V and J ends lost 1 base and 0 bases, in that order; junction bases with no gene match: 3. The CDR3 runs 17 residues. CDR3 sequence: CASSLDGTGDSYNEQFF. In nucleotides, the CDR3 is TGTGCCAGCAGCTTAGATGGGACAGGGGACTCCTACAATGAGCAGTTCTTC.

The chain employs TRBV4-1 and TRBJ2-1; a possible D gene is TRBD2 (6 bases). This CDR3 comprises 14 residues. The V gene's germline CDR1 is MGHRA and CDR2 YSYEKL. Trimming stripped 7 bases from V and 5 bases from J, with 15 bases between. The CDR3 DNA reads as TGCGCCAGCACCTCCCCCCGGGGGAACAATGAGCAGTTCTTC. Translating it yields CASTSPRGNNEQFF.

A few counts support this clonotype. The V call is TRBV4-1, the J call TRBJ2-1, with 11 bases fitting TRBD2. The CDR3 has 16 residues. The V gene's germline CDR1 is MGHRA and CDR2 YSYEKL. Trimming at V came to 4 bases and at J to 6 bases, leaving 8 bases not matched to a gene. The CDR3 nucleotides are TGCGCCAGCAGCCTTAGCGGGGGGGCCGGAACCAATGAGCAGTTCTTC. Protein product: CASSLSGGAGTNEQFF.

This clonotype was detected ten times or more. The rearrangement joins TRBV12-1 to TRBJ1-5; the D call TRBD1 from the table was never checked on the DNA. TRBV12-1 is labeled a pseudogene. The CDR3 sequence is 14 residues long. DNA of the CDR3: TGTGCCAGCAGCTGGGACAAGTTCCAACAGCCCCAGCATTTT. Encoded protein: CASSWDKFQQPQHF.

The table lists this clonotype with a few counts. The chain joins TRBV10-3 to TRBJ2-1; D is undetermined. This CDR3 is built from 13 residues. Trimming cost V 2 bases and J 1 base, with 3 bases left between them. Germline V gene lookup returns CDR1 ENHRY and CDR2 SYGVKD. CDR3 nucleotide sequence: TGTGCCATCAGTGAGGGTTCCTACAATGAGCAGTTCTTC. Translating it yields CAISEGSYNEQFF.

As regards this clonotype: A much larger clonotype is one base distant, so this may be a read error. CDR3 sequence: CASSAGTGGTEALF. As DNA, the CDR3 is TGCGCCAGCAGTGCCGGGACAGGGGGCACTGAAGCTCTCTTT. This chain links TRBV5-1 with TRBJ1-1, with 12 bases fitting TRBD1. Germline CDR1 reads SGHRS; CDR2 reads YFSETQ. The CDR3 length is 14 residues.

This clonotype was counted between two and nine times. The chain carries TRBV7-8 and TRBJ1-6; 8 nucleotides line up with TRBD1. CDR1 SGHVS and CDR2 FQNEAQ come from the germline V gene. The CDR3 loop spans 14 amino acids. J lost 8 bases, V lost 4 bases, and 4 bases had no gene match. The CDR3 is CASSSTGEDSPLHF. CDR3 in DNA: TGTGCCAGCAGCTCGACAGGGGAGGATTCACCCCTCCACTTT.

This clonotype was recorded many times. The V call is TRBV7-8, the J call TRBJ1-1; 12 nucleotides agree with TRBD1. Germline CDR1 is SGHVS and CDR2 is FQNEAQ. J gave up 7 bases and V 5 bases, and 5 bases lay outside the gene matches. CDR3 length equals 14 residues. CDR3 amino acids: CASSPGTGGGEAFF. CDR3 in DNA: TGTGCCAGCAGCCCTGGGACAGGGGGCGGTGAAGCTTTCTTT. Filled out from reference TRBV7-8 and TRBJ1-1, the complete variable domain reads GAGVSQSPRYKVAKRGQDVALRCDPISGHVSLFWYQQALGQGPEFLTYFQNEAQLDKSGLPSDRFFAERPEGSVSTLKIQRTQQEDSAVYLCASSPGTGGGEAFFGQGTRLTVV.

This clonotype turned up a few times. The CDR3 region is CASSPRPRGTYEQYF. The CDR3 DNA follows: TGTGCCAGCAGTCCCAGACCCCGGGGTACCTACGAGCAGTACTTC. The chain carries TRBV7-2 and TRBJ2-7; possibly TRBD2 for D (5 bases). This CDR3 is 15 amino acids long. Germline-derived CDR1 and CDR2 are SGHTA and FQGNSA. The V gene lost 6 bases and the J gene lost 2 bases, with 17 bases spanning the gap. Together with reference TRBV7-2 and TRBJ2-7, the CDR3 gives the full variable domain: GAGVSQSPSNKVTEKGKDVELRCDPISGHTALYWYRQSLGQGLEFLIYFQGNSAPDKSGLPSDRFSAERTGGSVSTLTIQRTQQEDSAVYLCASSPRPRGTYEQYFGPGTRLTVT.

This clonotype was counted many times. The chain uses TRBV7-6 and TRBJ2-3; D gene unclear. Deletions cut 3 bases from V and 4 bases from J, with 17 bases between. CDR1 is SGHVS and CDR2 is FNYEAQ in the germline V gene. The CDR3 contains 16 residues. CDR3 loop: CASSLRTALRADTQYF. The CDR3 DNA follows: TGTGCCAGCAGCTTGCGGACGGCCTTACGGGCAGATACGCAGTATTTT.

This clonotype was observed at least ten times. For the CDR3, the DNA is TGTGCCAGCAGCTTAGGCAGGGCGAACACTGAAGCTTTCTTT. It codes for CASSLGRANTEAFF. The chain has TRBV7-2 and TRBJ1-1; D is possibly TRBD1 (5 bases). This CDR3 region has 14 residues. Germline V gives CDR1 SGHTA, CDR2 FQGNSA. Trimming stripped 1 base from V and 1 base from J, with 7 bases between.

This clonotype occurred many times. The V and J genes are TRBV29-1 and TRBJ2-3; D is possibly TRBD2 (6 bases). Trimming pared 3 bases from V and 2 bases from J, leaving 15 bases between. The CDR3 contains 15 residues. The germline V gene encodes CDR1 SQVTM and CDR2 ANQGSEA. The CDR3 nucleotides read TGCAGCGTTGAGGGCGGGGTCTGGGACACAGATACGCAGTATTTT. Translation: CSVEGGVWDTDTQYF.

There are a few counts of this clonotype. This chain links TRBV12-3 or TRBV12-4 with TRBJ2-7; a weak D match, TRBD2 (6 bases). This CDR3 is built from 12 residues. Between the trimmed V and J ends, which lost 4 bases and 5 bases, there was a span of 9 bases. The CDR3 DNA is TGTGCCAGCAGTTGGAGGGTGGACGAGCAGTACTTC. Protein: CASSWRVDEQYF.

This clonotype was picked up many times. The chain is built from TRBV20-1 and TRBJ1-1; D may be TRBD1 (5 bases). There are 13 residues in the CDR3. The V end was cut by 5 bases, the J end by 4 bases, with 14 bases between. Germline assignment: CDR1 DFQATT and CDR2 SNEGSKA (reference sequence). CDR3 sequence reads: CSASYRNSTEAFF. The CDR3, as DNA: TGCAGTGCTTCATACAGGAATTCCACTGAAGCTTTCTTT.

The CDR3 sequence is CASSSSGLAVTYF. DNA for the CDR3: TGTGCCAGCAGCTCGTCCGGACTAGCGGTGACTTACTTC. This sequence joins TRBV13 and TRBJ2-5; TRBD2 matches at 10 bases. This CDR3 has 13 residues. After removal of 4 bases from V and 14 bases from J, the junction contained 10 bases not matched to a gene. CDR1 and CDR2 (germline): PRHDT, FYEKMQ (reference sequence).

There are many counts of this clonotype. CDR3 in amino acids: CASSLERGADGYTF. The CDR3, as DNA: TGCGCCAGCAGCTTGGAAAGGGGGGCAGATGGCTACACCTTC. The chain is built from TRBV5-1 and TRBJ1-2, with D possibly matching TRBD1 (6 bases). The V gene lost 0 bases and the J gene lost 6 bases, with 12 bases spanning the gap. There are 14 residues in the CDR3. CDR1 and CDR2 from the germline V gene are SGHRS and YFSETQ.

The chain links TRBV6-5 to TRBJ2-5, with a tentative D call TRBD2 (5 bases). Germline V gene lookup returns CDR1 MNHEY and CDR2 SVGAGI. The CDR3 loop spans 13 amino acids. Trimming took 5 bases from V and 2 from J, leaving 9 bases between them. The CDR3 is CASSKREQETQYF. In DNA form, the CDR3 reads TGTGCCAGCAGTAAACGGGAACAAGAGACCCAGTACTTC.

There are many counts of this clonotype. The chain recombines TRBV15 with TRBJ1-6; D gene unclear. The CDR3 has 13 amino acids. The germline V gene has CDR1 LNHNV and CDR2 YYDKDF (reference sequence). V lost 9 bases to trimming and J lost 5 bases, with 11 bases between them. The CDR3 spells CATTNTNNSPLHF. CDR3 in DNA: TGTGCCACTACTAACACAAATAATTCACCCCTCCACTTT.